The 20 T cell receptor beta chains below all came from one sample that was sequenced in a study of T cells in Graves' hyperthyroidism and ophthalmopathy. Using RNA transcripts as the source, TCR beta CDR3 regions were amplified. Carried out on the TCR CDR3, a first-round RT-PCR used the HTBI primer set. Each CDR3 protein gets one entry after TCRdb re-called the multiplex PCR reads with MiXCR. The sample includes about 710,000 distinct CDR3 sequences, roughly 15% of them seen just once. Sequencing was carried out using blood. These receptors came from a man between 18 and 29 years old with Graves' hyperthyroidism.

In this sample, this clonotype turned up many times. V gene TRBV3-1 combines with J gene TRBJ2-1; no clear D gene. V lost 0 bases to trimming and J lost 3 bases, with 9 bases between them. Looked up from germline, CDR1 is LGHDT and CDR2 is YNNKEL (reference sequence). The CDR3 has 15 amino acids. CDR3: CASSQDPLDYNEQFF. CDR3 nucleotide sequence: TGTGCCAGCAGCCAAGATCCGCTAGACTACAATGAGCAGTTCTTC.

This clonotype was picked up many times. The V gene is TRBV28, the J gene TRBJ1-1; D is ambiguous. CDR3 length: 20 residues. V dropped 7 bases and J dropped 12 bases, with 42 bases sitting between them. Germline lookup yields CDR1 MDHEN and CDR2 SYDVKM. CDR3: CASTDIWSSSGVPPETLTFF. CDR3 bases: TGTGCCAGCACCGATATATGGTCCTCATCGGGAGTCCCGCCGGAGACTCTGACTTTCTTT.

The V call is TRBV7-6, the J call TRBJ2-7, with 8 positions matching TRBD2. This CDR3 contains 14 residues. The germline CDR1 and CDR2 sequences are SGHVS and FNYEAQ. V lost 5 bases, J lost 4 bases, and 7 bases stayed unmatched. CDR3 region: CASSPLASGYEQYF. The DNA for the CDR3 is TGTGCCAGCAGCCCCCTGGCTAGCGGGTACGAGCAGTACTTC.

V usage is TRBV24-1 and J usage is TRBJ1-2; D uncertain. Between the trimmed V and J ends, which lost 1 base and 7 bases, there was a span of 9 bases. The germline gives CDR1 KGHDR, CDR2 SFDVKD. CDR3 length equals 13 residues. The CDR3 DNA sequence: TGTGCCACCAGTGATTTACAGTATGCTGGCTACACCTTC. It specifies CATSDLQYAGYTF.

The rearrangement uses TRBV7-3 and TRBJ2-1, with TRBD1 as a possible D gene (7 bases). The CDR3 has 16 amino acids. The V end lost 2 bases, the J end lost 6 bases, and 17 bases lay between the germline ends. Germline V gene sequence: CDR1 SGHTA, CDR2 FQGTGA. CDR3 bases: TGTGCCAGCAGCTTAGGCTACAGGGGAGCGGGCAATGAGCAGTTCTTC. It is translated as CASSLGYRGAGNEQFF. The full variable domain, with the rest looked up from reference TRBV7-3 and TRBJ2-1, is GAGVSQTPSNKVTEKGKYVELRCDPISGHTALYWYRQSLGQGPEFLIYFQGTGAADDSGLPNDRFFAVRPEGSVSTLKIQRTERGDSAVYLCASSLGYRGAGNEQFFGPGTRLTVL.

This clonotype was picked up many times. This chain joins TRBV2 and TRBJ1-5; D may be TRBD1 (5 bases). The CDR3 is made up of 14 amino acids. Germline CDR1 is SNHLY and CDR2 is FYNNEI. V shed 4 bases and J shed 5 bases, with 12 bases lying between them. CDR3 nucleotides: TGTGCCAGCAGTGTATCAGGGTGGGATCAGCCCCAGCATTTT. Translated: CASSVSGWDQPQHF.

This clonotype has a handful of counts. The rearrangement joins TRBV3-1 to TRBJ2-1; 16 bases align to TRBD2. After removal of 3 bases from V and 3 bases from J, the junction contained 8 bases not matched to a gene. The CDR3 extends over 19 amino acids. Germline assignment: CDR1 LGHDT and CDR2 YNNKEL (reference sequence). CDR3 DNA: TGTGCCAGCAGCCAGGGGACTAGCGGGAGGGGACCATTCTACAATGAGCAGTTCTTC. Residues: CASSQGTSGRGPFYNEQFF.

This clonotype was observed at least ten times. The chain links TRBV7-3 to TRBJ2-1; 7 nucleotides agree with TRBD2. The V gene's germline CDR1 is SGHTA and CDR2 FQGTGA. The CDR3 is 17 amino acids. The trim removed 5 bases at V and 0 bases at J, leaving 10 bases unmatched. The DNA for the CDR3 is TGTGCCAGCAGCCCAGGACGCGGGAGAGGCTCCTACAATGAGCAGTTCTTC. This translates into CASSPGRGRGSYNEQFF.

The CDR3, as DNA: TGTGCCAGCAGAACCGGGCCTCGGGAGACCCAGTACTTC. Its translation is CASRTGPRETQYF. The chain links TRBV12-3 or TRBV12-4 to TRBJ2-5; D is uncertain. Deletions cut 6 bases from V and 5 bases from J, with 13 bases between. The CDR3 loop spans 13 amino acids.

The chain is built from TRBV30 and TRBJ1-4; D unresolved. V lost 0 bases, J lost 8 bases, and 10 bases lay in between. Germline loops: CDR1 GTSNPN, CDR2 SVGIG (reference sequence). The CDR3 runs 13 residues. The CDR3 nucleotides read TGTGCCTGGAGTGTCCGTACTGGGGAAAAACTGTTTTTT. Translation: CAWSVRTGEKLFF.

This clonotype was detected a few times. This chain joins TRBV4-1 and TRBJ2-3, with D possibly matching TRBD2 (7 bases). This CDR3 contains 18 residues. In germline, CDR1 is MGHRA, CDR2 YSYEKL. Trimming stripped 0 bases from V and 0 bases from J, with 16 bases between. CDR3 region: CASSQEEGGGASTDTQYF. The CDR3 region has the DNA TGCGCCAGCAGCCAAGAGGAGGGAGGGGGAGCTAGCACAGATACGCAGTATTTT.

This clonotype was observed many times. The J gene is TRBJ2-3, the V gene TRBV5-8, with 8 bases that match TRBD2. V shed 4 bases and J 2 bases; nucleotides not matched to a gene: 6. The CDR3 spans 15 residues. CDR1 and CDR2 (germline): SGHTS, YDEGEE. The CDR3 DNA is TGTGCCAGCAGCGGTGAACTAGCGGACACAGATACGCAGTATTTT. Encoded protein: CASSGELADTDTQYF.

Only a few counts were recorded for this clonotype. This rearrangement joins TRBV5-1 to TRBJ2-5, with D possibly TRBD1 on 5 matching bases. CDR3 length: 14 amino acids. Germline V gives CDR1 SGHRS, CDR2 YFSETQ. Trimming removed 3 bases from V and 4 bases from J, with 13 bases in between. The chain's CDR3 is CASSSDIHRETQYF. In DNA form, the CDR3 reads TGCGCCAGCAGCTCGGACATCCACCGAGAGACCCAGTACTTC.

This clonotype was observed at least ten times. The chain uses TRBV29-1 and TRBJ1-1; D gene unclear. The V end was cut by 1 base, the J end by 10 bases, with 16 bases between. The germline V gene has CDR1 SQVTM and CDR2 ANQGSEA. This CDR3 comprises 13 residues. This CDR3 is CSVEAEVYSGAFF. The CDR3 DNA follows: TGCAGCGTTGAAGCGGAAGTTTACTCGGGAGCTTTCTTT. Using reference TRBV29-1 and TRBJ1-1 for the parts outside the CDR3, the full variable domain is SAVISQKPSRDICQRGTSLTIQCQVDSQVTMMFWYRQQPGQSLTLIATANQGSEATYESGFVIDKFPISRPNLTFSTLTVSNMSPEDSSIYLCSVEAEVYSGAFFGQGTRLTVV.

This clonotype has just a few counts. The V gene is TRBV7-6, the J gene TRBJ2-5, with D hard to call. The germline V gene encodes CDR1 SGHVS and CDR2 FNYEAQ. This CDR3 spans 18 amino acids. V gave up 2 bases and J gave up 1 base, with 20 bases separating them. The CDR3 DNA follows: TGTGCCAGCAGCTTATTCCTATTTGGCTATCCCTCCCAAGAGACCCAGTACTTC. Translation: CASSLFLFGYPSQETQYF.

This clonotype was observed many times. The genes are TRBV28 and TRBJ2-1, with 8 positions matching TRBD1. With V trimmed by 5 bases and J by 4 bases, 7 bases remained unmatched. Germline values: CDR1 MDHEN, CDR2 SYDVKM. The CDR3 length is 15 residues. CDR3 amino acids: CASSPGTGIYNEQFF. The CDR3 coding sequence is TGTGCCAGCAGTCCAGGGACAGGCATATACAATGAGCAGTTCTTC. Full variable domain (outside the CDR3, taken from reference TRBV28 and TRBJ2-1): DVKVTQSSRYLVKRTGEKVFLECVQDMDHENMFWYRQDPGLGLRLIYFSYDVKMKEKGDIPEGYSVSREKKERFSLILESASTNQTSMYLCASSPGTGIYNEQFFGPGTRLTVL.

V is TRBV14 and J is TRBJ1-2; D perhaps matches TRBD1 (5 bases). V was clipped by 0 bases and J by 2 bases, with 10 bases between them. CDR1 and CDR2 (germline): SGHDN, FVKESK. This CDR3 spans 15 amino acids. Here the CDR3 reads CASSQDRAGNYGYTF. CDR3 DNA sequence: TGTGCCAGCAGCCAAGATCGGGCAGGGAACTATGGCTACACCTTC.

The chain combines TRBV7-9 with TRBJ2-1; D call uncertain. With 1 base removed from V and 0 bases from J, the gap between germline ends came to 13 bases. Germline-derived CDR1 and CDR2 are SEHNR and FQNEAQ (reference sequence). The CDR3 covers 17 residues. In DNA form, the CDR3 reads TGTGCCAGCAGCTTAGGGCCGATCCTAAGCTCCTACAATGAGCAGTTCTTC. Amino acids: CASSLGPILSSYNEQFF.

In its sample, this clonotype was seen many times. This chain links TRBV11-2 with TRBJ2-7; D perhaps matches TRBD1 (5 bases). Germline CDR1 reads SGHAT; CDR2 reads FQNNGV. V lost 4 bases to trimming and J lost 3 bases, with 19 bases between them. The CDR3 is 16 amino acids. The CDR3 DNA sequence: TGTGCCAGCAGCTCCTCTGACAGCCTTCCCCACTACGAGCAGTACTTC. Protein product: CASSSSDSLPHYEQYF.

This clonotype was seen many times. J is TRBJ1-2 and V is TRBV12-3 or TRBV12-4, with a tentative D call TRBD1 (5 bases). Trimming stripped 6 bases from V and 7 bases from J, with 15 bases between. The CDR3 totals 13 residues. The CDR3 sequence is CASSPGHLGGYTF. The CDR3 coding sequence is TGTGCCAGCAGCCCTGGACACCTCGGTGGCTACACCTTC.